Below are 32 T cell receptor beta chains sequenced from a single sample in a study of siplizumab effects on memory and regulatory T cells. Some clones are missing from TCRdb's copy, which holds only in-frame ones; the method was immunoSEQ multiplex PCR. This sample has about 94,000 clones, with approximately 93% found just once. Material: non-Treg CD4+ T cells sorted from blood. All receptors come from a human donor in good health.

The chain recombines TRBV30 with TRBJ1-1, with 9 bases fitting TRBD1. Germline assignment: CDR1 GTSNPN and CDR2 SVGIG (reference sequence). The CDR3 contains 13 residues. J was trimmed by 4 bases and V by 2 bases; bases with no gene match: 2. CDR3: CAWSWDRATEAFF. CDR3 bases: TGTGCCTGGAGTTGGGACAGGGCCACTGAAGCTTTCTTT.

This chain links TRBV5-8 with TRBJ2-3, with 8 bases matching TRBD1. Germline lookup yields CDR1 SGHTS and CDR2 YDEGEE. The CDR3 runs 15 residues. The V gene end was trimmed by 4 bases and the J gene end by 6 bases; junction bases not matched to a gene: 10. The CDR3 DNA is TGTGCCAGCAGCGAGTATGGACAGGGCCGGGATACGCAGTATTTT. This translates into CASSEYGQGRDTQYF.

About this clone itself: The junction differs from germline at one of its ends, possibly a read error. V usage is TRBV29-1 and J usage is TRBJ1-4, with D unresolved. CDR1 and CDR2 (germline): SQVTM, ANQGSEA. The CDR3 extends over 11 amino acids. DNA for the CDR3: TGCAGCGCTGAAAGAGGCAGTAAACTGTTTTTT. It is translated as CSAERGSKLFF.

The gene calls are TRBV19 and TRBJ1-1; D remains ambiguous. V lost 4 bases and J lost 11, with 8 bases in between. The CDR3 is 10 residues long. CDR1 is LNHDA, CDR2 SQIVND, per germline (reference sequence). The CDR3 here is CASSRDRAFF. CDR3 DNA: TGTGCCAGTAGTAGGGATCGGGCTTTCTTT. Filled out from reference TRBV19 and TRBJ1-1, the complete variable domain reads DGGITQSPKYLFRKEGQNVTLSCEQNLNHDAMYWYRQDPGQGLRLIYYSQIVNDFQKGDIAEGYSVSREKKESFPLTVTSAQKNPTAFYLCASSRDRAFFGQGTRLTVV.

The V call is TRBV4-2, the J call TRBJ2-1, with a weak D call TRBD2 (5 bases). The CDR3 contains 16 residues. Trimming shortened V by 0 bases and J by 4 bases, and 13 bases separated the two germline ends. Per germline, CDR1 LGHNA and CDR2 YNFKEQ. The CDR3 spells CASSQERDLRYNEQFF. DNA for the CDR3: TGTGCCAGCAGCCAAGAGAGGGATTTGAGGTACAATGAGCAGTTCTTC.

The V call is TRBV4-3, the J call TRBJ2-5; D not resolved. Trimming took off 0 bases at V and 5 bases at J, with 10 bases between the two ends. This CDR3 contains 14 residues. CDR1 and CDR2 (germline): LGHNA, YSLEER. CDR3 nucleotide sequence: TGCGCCAGCAGCCAAGATATGGGGTTTGAGACCCAGTACTTC. This encodes CASSQDMGFETQYF.

J is TRBJ2-4 and V is TRBV9; D is ambiguous. This CDR3 has 14 amino acids. V was clipped by 0 bases and J by 9 bases, with 13 bases between them. CDR1 and CDR2 (germline): SGDLS, YYNGEE. CDR3 sequence (DNA): TGTGCCAGCAGCGTAGGTTCGCCTGGCTCCATTCAGTACTTC. Translating it yields CASSVGSPGSIQYF.

This rearrangement joins TRBV10-3 to TRBJ1-5; 9 nucleotides line up with TRBD1. Germline CDR1 ENHRY, CDR2 SYGVKD. V dropped 10 bases and J dropped 0; count of bases not matched to a gene: 4. The CDR3 length is 14 residues. The DNA of the CDR3 is TGTGCCACATGGACAGGGGTTAGCAATCAGCCCCAGCATTTT. Protein sequence: CATWTGVSNQPQHF.

The chain is built from TRBV6-1 and TRBJ2-7; 7 bases match TRBD1. CDR3 size: 14 residues. After removal of 2 bases from V and 1 base from J, the junction contained 2 bases not matched to a gene. CDR1 and CDR2 from the germline V gene are MNHNS and SASEGT. CDR3 protein: CASSESTGSYEQYF. The CDR3 DNA reads TGTGCCAGCAGTGAATCGACAGGGTCCTACGAGCAGTACTTC.

The V call is TRBV7-9, the J call TRBJ2-1, with TRBD1 matching over 8 bases. V was clipped by 3 bases and J by 6 bases; unmatched bases: 7. Germline-derived CDR1 and CDR2 are SEHNR and FQNEAQ (reference sequence). There are 15 residues in the CDR3. For the CDR3, the DNA is TGTGCCAGCAGCTTGGGGACAGGTCTAGCCAATGAGCAGTTCTTC. Residues: CASSLGTGLANEQFF.

V usage is TRBV6-4 and J usage is TRBJ1-1; D remains ambiguous. V lost 0 bases and J 4 bases, leaving 9 bases between the germline ends. Germline V CDR1 and CDR2: MRHNA, SNTAGT. The CDR3 has 14 residues. Here the CDR3 reads CASSDSNRGTEAFF. CDR3 nucleotide sequence: TGTGCCAGCAGTGACTCGAACCGGGGCACTGAAGCTTTCTTT.

This rearrangement joins TRBV29-1 to TRBJ2-7; 9 bases align to TRBD2. V was pared by 7 bases and J by 0 bases, with 4 bases of the junction left unmatched. This CDR3 is 13 amino acids long. Per germline, CDR1 SQVTM and CDR2 ANQGSEA. CDR3 sequence: CSGLAGSSYEQYF. In DNA form, the CDR3 reads TGCAGCGGCCTAGCGGGGAGCTCCTACGAGCAGTACTTC.

V usage is TRBV30 and J usage is TRBJ1-3, with TRBD1 identical over 8 bases. The CDR3 loop spans 14 amino acids. Germline V gene sequence: CDR1 GTSNPN, CDR2 SVGIG (reference sequence). Trimming removed 5 bases from V and 0 bases from J; junction bases left unmatched: 3. CDR3 coding DNA: TGTGCCTGGCGCGGACAGGGCTCTGGAAACACCATATATTTT. This encodes CAWRGQGSGNTIYF.

This chain links TRBV6-6 with TRBJ2-7; maybe TRBD1 (6 bases). Germline V gene data show CDR1 as MNHNY and CDR2 as SVGAGI (reference sequence). The CDR3 runs to 15 residues. Trimming removed 2 bases at V and 5 bases at J, with 16 bases between. In nucleotides, the CDR3 is TGTGCCAGCAGTTACCCAGAACAGGGACGGAACGAGCAGTACTTC. Amino acids: CASSYPEQGRNEQYF.

The V and J genes are TRBV10-3 and TRBJ1-4; possible D gene TRBD1, 5 bases. The CDR3 extends over 16 amino acids. The V end lost 0 bases, the J end lost 8 bases, and 16 bases lay between the germline ends. Per germline, CDR1 ENHRY and CDR2 SYGVKD. The CDR3 region is CAISESKSRRDEKLFF. The CDR3, as DNA: TGTGCCATCAGTGAGTCGAAATCCAGGAGGGACGAAAAACTGTTTTTT.

J is TRBJ2-3 and V is TRBV9; the D is unclear. V was pared by 4 bases and J by 1 base, with 10 bases between. Germline assignment: CDR1 SGDLS and CDR2 YYNGEE. CDR3 length: 14 amino acids. The CDR3 is CASSFSSGTDTQYF. CDR3 bases: TGTGCCAGCAGCTTCTCGTCGGGCACAGATACGCAGTATTTT.

CDR3 residues: CASSLGETQYF. CDR3 nucleotide sequence: TGCGCCAGCAGCCTTGGGGAGACCCAGTACTTC. The chain employs TRBV4-1 and TRBJ2-5; D is unresolved. Trimming stripped 4 bases from V and 5 bases from J, with 5 bases between. The CDR3 has 11 residues. CDR1 and CDR2 (germline): MGHRA, YSYEKL.

This clone was detected a few times. This sequence joins TRBV18 and TRBJ1-1; D is undetermined. The CDR3 is made up of 13 amino acids. Germline CDR1 KGHSH, CDR2 LQKENI. The V end lost 5 bases, the J end lost 0 bases, and 7 bases lay between the germline ends. The CDR3: CASSSPLNTEAFF. CDR3 bases: TGTGCCAGCTCATCGCCCTTGAACACTGAAGCTTTCTTT.

This chain uses TRBV11-3 with TRBJ2-1; D could derive from TRBD1 or TRBD2 (5 bases each). Per germline, CDR1 SGHNT and CDR2 YENEEA. Trimming shortened V by 5 bases and J by 5 bases, and 16 bases separated the two germline ends. The CDR3 totals 15 residues. CDR3 coding DNA: TGTGCCAGCAGCCCACCCTACGGGACGCACAATGAGCAGTTCTTC. Translated, it gives CASSPPYGTHNEQFF.

V is TRBV11-2 and J is TRBJ2-1; 8 nucleotides agree with TRBD2. CDR1 and CDR2 from the germline V gene are SGHAT and FQNNGV. The V gene end was trimmed by 3 bases and the J gene end by 9 bases; junction bases not matched to a gene: 13. The CDR3 consists of 16 residues. The CDR3 nucleotides read TGTGCCAGCAGCTTCGGGAGGGGGGCCCGAAAGGGTGAGCAGTTCTTC. Translating it yields CASSFGRGARKGEQFF.

The chain has TRBV7-8 and TRBJ2-5; 13 bases line up with TRBD2. After removal of 5 bases from V and 1 base from J, the junction contained 4 bases not matched to a gene. The length of the CDR3 is 16 residues. Germline V gives CDR1 SGHVS, CDR2 FQNEAQ. The CDR3 region has the DNA TGTGCCAGCAGCGTTCGGACTAGCGGGGGCCAAGAGACCCAGTACTTC. Protein sequence: CASSVRTSGGQETQYF.

A word on this clone: Other DNA sequences from this sample encode an identical CDR3 as well. The chain joins TRBV5-1 to TRBJ2-7; the D gene could be TRBD1 or TRBD2 (5 bases each). The CDR3 runs 13 residues. Germline V gene lookup returns CDR1 SGHRS and CDR2 YFSETQ. V shed 2 bases and J shed 4 bases, with 10 bases lying between them. CDR3 nucleotides: TGCGCCAGCAGCTTAGAGGGACGGTACGAGCAGTACTTC. Translating it yields CASSLEGRYEQYF.

The V gene is TRBV12-5, the J gene TRBJ2-2, with a tentative D call TRBD1 (5 bases). V lost 1 base and J lost 6, with 9 bases in between. The CDR3 length is 14 residues. The germline CDR1 and CDR2 sequences are LGHNT and FRNRAP. The CDR3 loop reads CASGLGRVAGELFF. The CDR3 DNA follows: TGTGCTAGTGGTTTGGGCAGGGTGGCCGGGGAGCTGTTTTTT.

The V call is TRBV30, the J call TRBJ1-2; D possibly corresponds to TRBD1 (6 bases). Trimming removed 0 bases at V and 5 bases at J, with 16 bases between. The CDR3 contains 15 residues. The germline gives CDR1 GTSNPN, CDR2 SVGIG (reference sequence). CDR3 in amino acids: CAWSVLRGARYGYTF. Here the CDR3 DNA reads TGTGCCTGGAGTGTACTCCGGGGGGCGCGTTATGGCTACACCTTC.

The J gene is TRBJ1-1, the V gene TRBV5-1; D not certain. Germline V gives CDR1 SGHRS, CDR2 YFSETQ. V was trimmed by 4 bases and J by 8 bases, leaving 12 bases between them. The CDR3 covers 12 residues. This chain's CDR3 is CASSGNYGEAFF. The CDR3 DNA reads as TGCGCCAGCAGCGGCAACTACGGAGAAGCTTTCTTT.

The V call is TRBV11-2, the J call TRBJ1-6, with 11 bases identical to TRBD1. Trimming removed 3 bases from V and 9 bases from J; junction bases left unmatched: 4. The length of the CDR3 is 15 residues. Looked up from germline, CDR1 is SGHAT and CDR2 is FQNNGV. The CDR3 loop reads CASSFAGTGGSPLHF. The CDR3 DNA follows: TGTGCCAGCAGCTTTGCCGGGACAGGGGGTTCACCCCTCCACTTT.

This clone was seen a few times. The rearrangement uses TRBV2 and TRBJ1-5; D is perhaps TRBD1 (5 bases). V was clipped by 5 bases and J by 3 bases, with 8 bases between them. The CDR3 length is 13 residues. Germline V gives CDR1 SNHLY, CDR2 FYNNEI. The CDR3 reads CASSLTVNQPQHF. For the CDR3, the DNA is TGTGCCAGCAGTTTGACAGTCAATCAGCCCCAGCATTTT.

The chain combines TRBV30 with TRBJ2-7; 8 nucleotides line up with TRBD1. CDR3 length equals 13 residues. V shed 1 base, J shed 2 bases, and the junction held 1 base outside the gene matches. Germline V gives CDR1 GTSNPN, CDR2 SVGIG (reference sequence). The chain's CDR3 is CAWSGQGTYEQYF. CDR3 DNA sequence: TGTGCCTGGAGTGGACAGGGGACCTACGAGCAGTACTTC.

J is TRBJ2-3 and V is TRBV18; 7 bases map to TRBD2. CDR3 length equals 13 residues. Germline lookup yields CDR1 KGHSH and CDR2 LQKENI. V lost 3 bases and J lost 7; bases outside the gene matches: 4. The CDR3 is CASSPPSGNTQYF. The CDR3 DNA follows: TGTGCCAGCTCACCCCCCAGCGGGAATACGCAGTATTTT. The whole variable domain, remainder taken from reference TRBV18 and TRBJ2-3, is NAGVMQNPRHLVRRRGQEARLRCSPMKGHSHVYWYRQLPEEGLKFMVYLQKENIIDESGMPKERFSAEFPKEGPSILRIQQVVRGDSAAYFCASSPPSGNTQYFGPGTRLTVL.

The chain has TRBV7-9 and TRBJ1-5; 9 bases agree with TRBD1. CDR1 and CDR2 from the germline V gene are SEHNR and FQNEAQ (reference sequence). V gave up 1 base and J gave up 6 bases; unmatched junction bases: 4. The length of the CDR3 is 15 residues. For the CDR3, the DNA is TGTGCCAGCAGCTTAGGACAGGGGGAGTTTCAGCCCCAGCATTTT. Translation: CASSLGQGEFQPQHF.

The chain employs TRBV4-3 and TRBJ2-2; D might be TRBD1 or TRBD2, each matching 6 bases. The V end was cut by 2 bases, the J end by 4 bases, with 17 bases between. The length of the CDR3 is 17 residues. CDR1 and CDR2 (germline): LGHNA, YSLEER. CDR3 nucleotides: TGCGCCAGCAGCCAATCAATGGGGGCCGGGAGCACCGGGGAGCTGTTTTTT. Translation gives CASSQSMGAGSTGELFF.

The chain employs TRBV19 and TRBJ1-2, with D perhaps matching TRBD1 (5 bases). V was cut by 7 bases and J by 0 bases, with 15 bases left in between. The CDR3 contains 15 residues. Per the germline V gene, CDR1 is LNHDA and CDR2 is SQIVND (reference sequence). The CDR3 nucleotides are TGTGCCAGTACCAAGCTGGGGGGAGCTAACTATGGCTACACCTTC. As protein: CASTKLGGANYGYTF. The whole variable domain, filled in from reference TRBV19 and TRBJ1-2, reads DGGITQSPKYLFRKEGQNVTLSCEQNLNHDAMYWYRQDPGQGLRLIYYSQIVNDFQKGDIAEGYSVSREKKESFPLTVTSAQKNPTAFYLCASTKLGGANYGYTFGSGTRLTVV.